A single sample is the source of the 26 T cell receptor beta chains below, sequenced in a study of human thymus T cells. Data came from immunoSEQ multiplex PCR; TCRdb stores just in-frame clones and leaves some out. The profile shows approximately 49,000 clones, roughly 94% of them singletons. Sequenced sample: blood. These receptors were obtained from a girl under two years old with a congenital heart defect but otherwise immunologically healthy.

The chain combines TRBV5-1 with TRBJ2-1, with no clear D. Germline CDR1 reads SGHRS; CDR2 reads YFSETQ. Trimming removed 3 bases at V and 5 bases at J, with 15 bases between. This CDR3 has 15 residues. The CDR3 nucleotides read TGCGCCAGCAGCTCCAGGCTCGGTATGAACAATGAGCAGTTCTTC. It codes for CASSSRLGMNNEQFF.

The rearrangement links TRBV11-2 to TRBJ2-5; the match to TRBD1 covers 11 bases. Germline assignment: CDR1 SGHAT and CDR2 FQNNGV. The V and J ends lost 6 bases and 7 bases, in that order; junction bases with no gene match: 10. The CDR3 totals 15 residues. In DNA, the CDR3 is TGTGCCAGCAGATTACCGGGACAGGGGGATGGGACCCAGTACTTC. Translation: CASRLPGQGDGTQYF.

The chain links TRBV28 to TRBJ2-7; 8 bases line up with TRBD1. From germline, CDR1 is MDHEN and CDR2 SYDVKM. V lost 7 bases to trimming and J lost 5 bases; unmatched junction nucleotides: 7. This CDR3 comprises 13 residues. CDR3 region: CASTGPGGNEQYF. Here the CDR3 DNA reads TGTGCCAGCACCGGACCAGGGGGCAACGAGCAGTACTTC.

This chain uses TRBV7-9 with TRBJ1-1; 7 nucleotides match TRBD1. In germline, CDR1 is SEHNR, CDR2 FQNEAQ (reference sequence). The CDR3 totals 14 residues. The V gene end was trimmed by 5 bases and the J gene end by 3 bases; junction bases not matched to a gene: 6. The CDR3 region is CASSRGRTDTEAFF. CDR3 DNA: TGTGCCAGCAGCAGGGGGCGGACGGACACTGAAGCTTTCTTT.

The chain has TRBV5-6 and TRBJ2-3; the match to TRBD2 covers 12 bases. The CDR3 has 16 amino acids. V dropped 4 bases and J dropped 4; count of bases not matched to a gene: 7. From germline, CDR1 is SGHDT and CDR2 YYEEEE. The CDR3 bases are TGTGCCAGCAGCCAGACTAGCGGGAGAAGGGCAGATACGCAGTATTTT. Its protein product is CASSQTSGRRADTQYF. The whole variable domain, filled in from reference TRBV5-6 and TRBJ2-3, reads DAGVTQSPTHLIKTRGQQVTLRCSPKSGHDTVSWYQQALGQGPQFIFQYYEEEERQRGNFPDRFSGHQFPNYSSELNVNALLLGDSALYLCASSQTSGRRADTQYFGPGTRLTVL.

The chain employs TRBV7-2 and TRBJ2-3, with D tentatively TRBD1 (5 bases). From germline, CDR1 is SGHTA and CDR2 FQGNSA. This CDR3 region has 14 residues. Trimming cost V 4 bases and J 4 bases, with 12 bases left between them. The CDR3 DNA reads as TGTGCCAGCAGCTGGACCCAGGGCCCAGATACGCAGTATTTT. Its translation: CASSWTQGPDTQYF. Combining the CDR3 with reference TRBV7-2 and TRBJ2-3 gives the whole variable domain GAGVSQSPSNKVTEKGKDVELRCDPISGHTALYWYRQSLGQGLEFLIYFQGNSAPDKSGLPSDRFSAERTGGSVSTLTIQRTQQEDSAVYLCASSWTQGPDTQYFGPGTRLTVL.

The rearrangement uses TRBV10-3 and TRBJ2-1; the match to TRBD2 covers 8 bases. Germline V gene lookup returns CDR1 ENHRY and CDR2 SYGVKD. The CDR3 totals 14 residues. J gave up 8 bases and V 10 bases, and 13 bases lay outside the gene matches. CDR3 in amino acids: CASGGRMSSDEQFF. CDR3 coding DNA: TGTGCCAGCGGCGGGAGGATGAGCTCGGATGAGCAGTTCTTC.

DNA for the CDR3: TGTGCCAGCACTGCAGGCAGCTACGAGCAGTACTTC. Protein sequence: CASTAGSYEQYF. V gene TRBV5-5 combines with J gene TRBJ2-7, with D uncertain. This CDR3 comprises 12 residues. V was shortened by 6 bases and J by 3 bases, with 10 bases between the two germline ends. CDR1 SGHKS and CDR2 YYEKEE come from the germline V gene (reference sequence).

The V and J genes are TRBV12-5 and TRBJ2-3, with D maybe TRBD1 (6 bases). CDR3 length equals 20 residues. V shed 0 bases and J shed 1 base, with 23 bases lying between them. Germline V gene lookup returns CDR1 LGHNT and CDR2 FRNRAP. CDR3: CASGLVLLPTGSPRTDTQYF. The CDR3 DNA reads TGTGCTAGTGGTTTGGTTCTCCTCCCTACAGGGTCCCCACGCACAGATACGCAGTATTTT.

The chain employs TRBV12-5 and TRBJ1-1, with 7 bases fitting TRBD1. From germline, CDR1 is LGHNT and CDR2 FRNRAP. V gave up 0 bases and J gave up 14 bases; unmatched junction bases: 9. The length of the CDR3 is 13 residues. CDR3 sequence (DNA): TGTGCTAGTGGTTTGGTACCTTCAGGGGGGTCCTTCTTT. This encodes CASGLVPSGGSFF.

The chain uses TRBV6-5 and TRBJ1-1, with D maybe TRBD1 (5 bases). Germline V gene lookup returns CDR1 MNHEY and CDR2 SVGAGI. The CDR3 length is 13 residues. V was clipped by 3 bases and J by 8 bases, with 13 bases between them. The DNA for the CDR3 is TGTGCCAGCAGTTATCTGGGGCTAGGGGAAGCTTTCTTT. Amino acid sequence: CASSYLGLGEAFF.

J is TRBJ2-2 and V is TRBV5-6; D gene ambiguous. The CDR3 covers 12 residues. CDR1 is SGHDT and CDR2 is YYEEEE in the germline V gene. Deletions cut 2 bases from V and 7 bases from J, with 6 bases between. The CDR3 loop reads CASSLISGELFF. The CDR3 nucleotides are TGTGCCAGCAGCTTAATCAGCGGGGAGCTGTTTTTT. Full variable domain (missing parts from reference TRBV5-6 and TRBJ2-2): DAGVTQSPTHLIKTRGQQVTLRCSPKSGHDTVSWYQQALGQGPQFIFQYYEEEERQRGNFPDRFSGHQFPNYSSELNVNALLLGDSALYLCASSLISGELFFGEGSRLTVL.

This rearrangement joins TRBV4-2 to TRBJ2-5, with D perhaps given as TRBD1 or TRBD2 (6 bases each). Germline CDR1 is LGHNA and CDR2 is YNFKEQ. This CDR3 comprises 15 residues. V gave up 0 bases and J gave up 5 bases, with 13 bases separating them. The CDR3: CASSQEGGRRETQYF. The DNA for the CDR3 is TGTGCCAGCAGCCAAGAAGGGGGGAGGAGGGAGACCCAGTACTTC.

The genes are TRBV5-1 and TRBJ2-1; 10 positions agree with TRBD2. The CDR3 is 15 amino acids. Trimming cost V 4 bases and J 8 bases; bases outside gene matches: 9. Germline V lookup: CDR1 SGHRS, CDR2 YFSETQ. CDR3 sequence: CASSISGRAWDEQFF. The DNA of the CDR3 is TGCGCCAGCAGCATAAGCGGGAGGGCCTGGGATGAGCAGTTCTTC.

V usage is TRBV2 and J usage is TRBJ2-7; D uncertain. The CDR3 has 13 amino acids. Germline V gene lookup returns CDR1 SNHLY and CDR2 FYNNEI. Trimming removed 3 bases at V and 9 bases at J, with 15 bases between. The CDR3 bases are TGTGCCAGCAGTGATGCTTTCCCCCCGGGGCAGTACTTC. Its translation: CASSDAFPPGQYF.

The chain recombines TRBV5-1 with TRBJ2-1, with unresolved D. V lost 7 bases, J lost 0 bases, and 11 bases lay in between. CDR3 length: 14 amino acids. Germline-derived CDR1 and CDR2 are SGHRS and YFSETQ. The CDR3: CASATVGSYNEQFF. CDR3 in DNA: TGCGCCAGCGCCACGGTGGGCTCCTACAATGAGCAGTTCTTC.

The J gene is TRBJ1-5, the V gene TRBV27; possible D gene TRBD1, 5 bases. The CDR3 is 14 amino acids. The germline CDR1 and CDR2 sequences are MNHEY and SMNVEV (reference sequence). Deletions cut 3 bases from V and 1 base from J, with 7 bases between. The CDR3 nucleotides read TGTGCCAGCAGTTTCAGGGACAGCAATCAGCCCCAGCATTTT. Its protein is CASSFRDSNQPQHF.

CDR3 in DNA: TGCAGCGTTGAAAGGGGGTCCTCCTACGAGCAGTACTTC. Protein product: CSVERGSSYEQYF. The genes are TRBV29-1 and TRBJ2-7; a possible D gene is TRBD1 (6 bases). The V and J ends lost 2 bases and 0 bases respectively, with 8 bases between them. Germline lookup yields CDR1 SQVTM and CDR2 ANQGSEA. The CDR3 covers 13 residues.

CDR3 sequence (DNA): TGTGCCAGCAGCGGGGGACTCTCCTACGAGCAGTACTTC. This translates into CASSGGLSYEQYF. The rearrangement joins TRBV9 to TRBJ2-7; D may be TRBD2 (6 bases). CDR3 length: 13 amino acids. The V end was cut by 3 bases, the J end by 0 bases, with 7 bases between. The germline V gene encodes CDR1 SGDLS and CDR2 YYNGEE.

This clone was detected only once. The rearrangement links TRBV28 to TRBJ2-3, with 8 nucleotides matching TRBD2. Unmatched junction bases numbered 13, after V lost 5 bases and J lost 9 bases. CDR3 size: 15 residues. Germline-derived CDR1 and CDR2 are MDHEN and SYDVKM. The DNA of the CDR3 is TGTGCCAGCAGTGTCCGGGGACTAGGAGTCGGGACGCAGTATTTT. Translating gives CASSVRGLGVGTQYF.

This clone was seen a few times. V gene TRBV7-9 combines with J gene TRBJ1-1, with D possibly matching TRBD1 (5 bases). This CDR3 contains 15 residues. Trimming cost V 5 bases and J 5 bases, with 18 bases left between them. CDR1 and CDR2 (germline): SEHNR, FQNEAQ (reference sequence). The CDR3 protein is CASSPGRQLLTEAFF. CDR3 sequence (DNA): TGTGCCAGCAGCCCGGGACGGCAGCTTTTAACTGAAGCTTTCTTT. The variable domain in full, with the rest retrieved from reference TRBV7-9 and TRBJ1-1, is DTGVSQNPRHKITKRGQNVTFRCDPISEHNRLYWYRQTLGQGPEFLTYFQNEAQLEKSRLLSDRFSAERPKGSFSTLEIQRTEQGDSAMYLCASSPGRQLLTEAFFGQGTRLTVV.

The chain has TRBV12-5 and TRBJ2-7; the match to TRBD1 covers 10 bases. V was clipped by 6 bases and J by 5 bases; unmatched bases: 10. The CDR3 spans 15 residues. Looked up from germline, CDR1 is LGHNT and CDR2 is FRNRAP. CDR3 region: CASGGGTGDFNEQYF. The CDR3 nucleotides read TGTGCTAGTGGGGGAGGGACAGGGGATTTTAACGAGCAGTACTTC.

This clone showed up just once. The V gene is TRBV27, the J gene TRBJ2-7; 8 bases are a match to TRBD2. Germline CDR1 reads MNHEY; CDR2 reads SMNVEV (reference sequence). The CDR3 runs 14 residues. Unmatched junction bases numbered 9, after V lost 6 bases and J lost 5 bases. This CDR3 is CASSPRAGDDEQYF. As DNA, the CDR3 is TGTGCCAGCAGCCCCAGAGCGGGAGACGACGAGCAGTACTTC.

The V and J genes are TRBV10-3 and TRBJ2-5, with TRBD1 identical over 8 bases. Germline V gene sequence: CDR1 ENHRY, CDR2 SYGVKD. The CDR3 contains 14 residues. V was pared by 10 bases and J by 4 bases, with 11 bases of the junction left unmatched. The chain's CDR3 is CATSSDRDVETQYF. The CDR3 nucleotides read TGTGCCACCAGCTCGGACAGGGATGTAGAGACCCAGTACTTC.

This chain connects TRBV27 to TRBJ2-7, with 8 bases lining up with TRBD1. This CDR3 contains 11 residues. Per germline, CDR1 MNHEY and CDR2 SMNVEV (reference sequence). Germline trimming cut 8 bases from V and 3 bases from J; bases unmatched to any gene: 0. This CDR3 reads CASGQGYEQYF. CDR3 in DNA: TGTGCCAGCGGACAGGGCTACGAGCAGTACTTC.

J is TRBJ1-5 and V is TRBV30; 7 bases agree with TRBD1. CDR1 is GTSNPN, CDR2 SVGIG, per germline (reference sequence). The V and J ends lost 1 base and 3 bases, in that order; junction bases with no gene match: 3. The CDR3 totals 14 residues. Here the CDR3 reads CAWSATGLNQPQHF. CDR3 sequence (DNA): TGTGCCTGGAGTGCGACAGGGCTCAATCAGCCCCAGCATTTT.